These T cell receptor beta chains were read from a single sample in a study of Graves' ophthalmopathy and Graves' hyperthyroidism. TCRdb re-analysed the multiplex PCR reads in MiXCR, keeping a single row per CDR3 protein. The table shows roughly 700,000 distinct CDR3 sequences, with 35% to 50% occurring only once. Input material: peripheral blood. The receptors were gathered from an adult man with Graves' ophthalmopathy. Both conserved end residues are part of each CDR3. A D gene is named only where the DNA matches it firmly. Clone size, where shown, is once, few, many, or a class for clones that have expanded.

>12|TRBV2|TRBJ2-1|once|NA
CASSEYRSEQFF
TGTGCCAGCAGTGAATACAGAAGTGAGCAGTTCTTC
>14|TRBV10-3|TRBJ1-2|NA|NA
CASRTGRGPWGYTF
TGTGCCAGCAGGACGGGCAGGGGCCCTTGGGGCTACACCTTC
>14|TRBV29-1|TRBJ2-3|NA|NA
CSVASGDGTDTQYF
TGCAGCGTGGCGTCAGGGGACGGAACAGATACGCAGTATTTT
>10|TRBV6-4|TRBJ1-1|many|NA
CAFPPTEAFF
TGTGCCTTTCCACCTACTGAAGCTTTCTTT
>16|TRBV25-1|TRBJ1-4|NA|TRBD1
CASSHEPGQRYEKLFF
TGTGCCAGCAGTCACGAGCCGGGACAGCGGTATGAAAAACTGTTTTTT
>15|TRBV25-1|TRBJ1-3|NA|TRBD1
CASSTGARSGNTIYF
TGTGCCAGCAGTACAGGGGCACGTTCTGGAAACACCATATATTTT
>20|TRBV5-1|TRBJ2-2|NA|TRBD1
CASSLARDRGRDLYTGELFF
TGCGCCAGCAGCTTGGCCAGAGACAGGGGGCGCGATTTGTACACCGGGGAGCTGTTTTTT
>20|TRBV10-3|TRBJ2-5|NA|TRBD2
CAISGDGLAGGPWIPETQYF
TGTGCCATCAGTGGCGATGGACTAGCGGGAGGGCCCTGGATTCCAGAGACCCAGTACTTC
>15|TRBV15|TRBJ2-7|many|NA
CATSPGLATPNEQYF
TGTGCCACCAGCCCGGGACTTGCCACCCCTAACGAGCAGTACTTC
>12|TRBV20-1|TRBJ2-5|NA|NA
CSARKGRETQYF
TGCAGTGCTAGAAAAGGACGAGAGACCCAGTACTTC
>13|TRBV2|TRBJ1-2|many|NA
CASSRRQVYGYTF
TGTGCCAGCAGCCGTCGACAGGTCTATGGCTACACCTTC
>16|TRBV12-3/TRBV12-4|TRBJ1-1|many|TRBD1
CASRPNDRGRRTEAFF
TGTGCCAGCAGGCCGAATGACAGGGGGCGAAGGACTGAAGCTTTCTTT
>15|TRBV25-1|TRBJ2-7|NA|NA
CASRNTRLSSYEQYF
TGTGCCAGCCGAAACACTCGGTTAAGCTCCTACGAGCAGTACTTC
>12|TRBV2|TRBJ1-2|many|NA
CASSAGPEGYTF
TGTGCCAGCAGCGCCGGGCCAGAGGGCTACACCTTC
>14|TRBV15|TRBJ2-1|NA|NA
CATCQAAAYNEQFF
TGTGCCACCTGTCAGGCTGCCGCGTACAATGAGCAGTTCTTC
>13|TRBV20-1|TRBJ1-1|few|NA
CSARGRGGTEAFF
TGCAGTGCTAGAGGGCGGGGGGGCACTGAAGCTTTCTTT